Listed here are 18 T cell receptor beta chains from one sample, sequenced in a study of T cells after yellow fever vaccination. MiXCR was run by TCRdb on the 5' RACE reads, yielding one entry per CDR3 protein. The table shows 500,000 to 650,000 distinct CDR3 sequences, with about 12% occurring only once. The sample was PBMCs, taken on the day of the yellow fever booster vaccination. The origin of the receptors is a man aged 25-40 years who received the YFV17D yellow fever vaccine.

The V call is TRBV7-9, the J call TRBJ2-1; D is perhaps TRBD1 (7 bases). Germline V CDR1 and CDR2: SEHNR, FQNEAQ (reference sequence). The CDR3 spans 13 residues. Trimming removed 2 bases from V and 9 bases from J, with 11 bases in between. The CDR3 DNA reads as TGTGCCAGCAGCTTATGGCGGGACAGTGAGCAGTTCTTC. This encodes CASSLWRDSEQFF.

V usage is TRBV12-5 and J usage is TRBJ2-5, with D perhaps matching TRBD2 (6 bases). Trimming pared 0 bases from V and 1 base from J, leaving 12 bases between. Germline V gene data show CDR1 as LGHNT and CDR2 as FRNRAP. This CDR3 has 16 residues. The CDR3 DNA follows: TGTGCTAGTGGTTTGGTACGGGGGAGCGGCCAAGAGACCCAGTACTTC. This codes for CASGLVRGSGQETQYF.

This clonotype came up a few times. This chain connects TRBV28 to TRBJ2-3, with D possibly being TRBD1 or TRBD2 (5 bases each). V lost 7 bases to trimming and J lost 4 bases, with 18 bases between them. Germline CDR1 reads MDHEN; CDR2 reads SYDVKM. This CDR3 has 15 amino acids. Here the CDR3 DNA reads TGTGCCAGCATACCCGAGGGGTTGTCATCAGATACGCAGTATTTT. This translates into CASIPEGLSSDTQYF.

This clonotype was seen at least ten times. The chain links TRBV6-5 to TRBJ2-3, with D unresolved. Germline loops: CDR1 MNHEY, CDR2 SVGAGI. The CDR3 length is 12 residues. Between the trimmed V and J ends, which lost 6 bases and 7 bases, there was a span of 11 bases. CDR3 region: CASRTPANTQYF. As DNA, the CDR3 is TGTGCCAGCAGGACCCCAGCCAATACGCAGTATTTT.

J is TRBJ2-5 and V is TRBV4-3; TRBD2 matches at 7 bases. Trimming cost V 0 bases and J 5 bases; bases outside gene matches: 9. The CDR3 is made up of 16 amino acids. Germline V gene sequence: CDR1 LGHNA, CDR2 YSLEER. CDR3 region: CASSQELGTTRETQYF. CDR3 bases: TGCGCCAGCAGCCAAGAGTTGGGGACTACTAGGGAGACCCAGTACTTC.

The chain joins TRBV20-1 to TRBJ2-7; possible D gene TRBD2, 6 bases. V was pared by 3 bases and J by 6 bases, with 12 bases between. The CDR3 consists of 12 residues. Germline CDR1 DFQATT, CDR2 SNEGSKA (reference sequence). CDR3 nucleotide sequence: TGCAGTGCTAGGCGGGACGGGGGCGAGCAGTACTTC. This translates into CSARRDGGEQYF.

For the CDR3, the DNA is TGCAGTGCTCCTGGGACTCCATCTAGGACCCAGTACTTC. Residues: CSAPGTPSRTQYF. The rearrangement uses TRBV20-1 and TRBJ2-5; tentatively, D is TRBD2 (6 bases). CDR1 is DFQATT and CDR2 is SNEGSKA in the germline V gene (reference sequence). Trimming removed 5 bases from V and 7 bases from J, with 17 bases in between. This CDR3 has 13 residues.

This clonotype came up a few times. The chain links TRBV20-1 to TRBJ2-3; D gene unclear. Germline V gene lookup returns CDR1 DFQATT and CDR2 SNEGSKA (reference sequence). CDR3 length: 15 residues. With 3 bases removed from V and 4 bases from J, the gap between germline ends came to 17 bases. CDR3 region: CSARSVVSTADTQYF. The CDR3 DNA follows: TGCAGTGCTAGGTCGGTCGTCAGTACGGCAGATACGCAGTATTTT.

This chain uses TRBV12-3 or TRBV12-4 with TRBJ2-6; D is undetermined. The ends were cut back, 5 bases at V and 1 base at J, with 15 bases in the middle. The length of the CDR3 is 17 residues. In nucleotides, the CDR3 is TGTGCCAGCAGTGCCCCCCCTGGCTTGTCTGGGGCCAACGTCCTGACTTTC. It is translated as CASSAPPGLSGANVLTF.

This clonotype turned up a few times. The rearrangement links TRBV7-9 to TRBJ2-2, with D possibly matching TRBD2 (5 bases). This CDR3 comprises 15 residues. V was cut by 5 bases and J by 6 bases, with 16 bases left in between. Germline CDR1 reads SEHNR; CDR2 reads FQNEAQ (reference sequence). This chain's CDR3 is CASSTQALAPGELFF. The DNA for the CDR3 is TGTGCCAGCAGCACCCAGGCTCTAGCCCCCGGGGAGCTGTTTTTT.

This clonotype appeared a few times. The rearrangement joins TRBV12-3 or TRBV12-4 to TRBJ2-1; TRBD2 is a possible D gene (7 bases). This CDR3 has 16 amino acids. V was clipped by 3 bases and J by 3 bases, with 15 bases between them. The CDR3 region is CASSLRGEGLYNEQFF. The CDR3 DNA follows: TGTGCCAGCAGTTTGAGGGGGGAGGGCCTCTACAATGAGCAGTTCTTC.

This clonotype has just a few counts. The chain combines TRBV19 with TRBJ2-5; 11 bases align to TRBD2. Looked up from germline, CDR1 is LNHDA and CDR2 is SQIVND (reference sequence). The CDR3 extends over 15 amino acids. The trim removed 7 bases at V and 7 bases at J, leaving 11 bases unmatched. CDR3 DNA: TGTGCCAGTAAGTCGACTAGCGGGACTACTCGGACCCAGTACTTC. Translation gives CASKSTSGTTRTQYF.

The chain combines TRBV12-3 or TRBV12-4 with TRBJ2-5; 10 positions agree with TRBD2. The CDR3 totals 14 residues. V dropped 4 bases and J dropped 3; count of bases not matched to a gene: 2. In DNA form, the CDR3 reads TGTGCCAGCAGTTACACTAGCGGGGAAGAGACCCAGTACTTC. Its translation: CASSYTSGEETQYF.

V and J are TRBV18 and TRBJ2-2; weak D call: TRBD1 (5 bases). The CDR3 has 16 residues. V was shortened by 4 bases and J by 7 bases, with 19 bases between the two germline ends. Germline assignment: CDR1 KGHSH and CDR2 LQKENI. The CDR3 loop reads CASSLINTGVGGELFF. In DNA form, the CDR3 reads TGTGCCAGCTCACTCATAAATACAGGAGTCGGCGGGGAGCTGTTTTTT.

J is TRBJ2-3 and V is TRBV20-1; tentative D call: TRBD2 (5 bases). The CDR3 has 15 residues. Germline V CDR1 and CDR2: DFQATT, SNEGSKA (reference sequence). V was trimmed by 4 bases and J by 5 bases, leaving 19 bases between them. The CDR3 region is CSAILPSPGVDTQYF. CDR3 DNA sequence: TGCAGTGCTATCCTACCCTCCCCCGGGGTAGATACGCAGTATTTT.

The CDR3 region is CSASAMRRINEKLFF. As DNA, the CDR3 is TGCAGTGCTAGCGCGATGAGAAGAATTAATGAAAAACTGTTTTTT. V gene TRBV20-1 combines with J gene TRBJ1-4; D gene unclear. Between the trimmed V and J ends, which lost 3 bases and 4 bases, there was a span of 15 bases. This CDR3 region has 15 residues. In germline, CDR1 is DFQATT, CDR2 SNEGSKA (reference sequence).

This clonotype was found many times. The DNA for the CDR3 is TGTGCCAGCTCACCAGTGGGCCTAAACTATGGCTACACCTTC. It specifies CASSPVGLNYGYTF. The chain has TRBV18 and TRBJ1-2; D uncertain. CDR3 length: 14 residues. The V and J ends lost 2 bases and 2 bases respectively, with 9 bases between them. Germline-derived CDR1 and CDR2 are KGHSH and LQKENI. The whole variable domain, remainder taken from reference TRBV18 and TRBJ1-2, is NAGVMQNPRHLVRRRGQEARLRCSPMKGHSHVYWYRQLPEEGLKFMVYLQKENIIDESGMPKERFSAEFPKEGPSILRIQQVVRGDSAAYFCASSPVGLNYGYTFGSGTRLTVV.

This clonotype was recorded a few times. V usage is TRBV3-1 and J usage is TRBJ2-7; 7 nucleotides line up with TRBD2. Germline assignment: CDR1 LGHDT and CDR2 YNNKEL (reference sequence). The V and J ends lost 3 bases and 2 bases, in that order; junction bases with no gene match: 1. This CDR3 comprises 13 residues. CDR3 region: CASSQREPYEQYF. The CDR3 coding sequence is TGTGCCAGCAGCCAGCGGGAGCCCTACGAGCAGTACTTC.